This entry features one T cell receptor (beta chain) sequence. J was trimmed by 5 bases and V by 6 bases; bases with no gene match: 9. The CDR3 loop spans 14 amino acids. CDR1 is SNHLY and CDR2 is FYNNEI in the germline V gene. The data were taken from a study of T cell changes during pregnancy in multiple sclerosis. Sequencing was performed with immunoSEQ multiplex PCR; in TCRdb, only in-frame clones are kept and a portion is missing. The sample consists of 93,000 or so clones, 92% of them appearing once. The gene calls are TRBV2 and TRBJ1-1, with TRBD1 matching over 7 bases. The TCR was taken from a female donor with multiple sclerosis, enrolled in a pregnancy study. The specimen comprised peripheral blood, sampled after pregnancy. The CDR3 coding sequence is TGTGCCAGCAGACTGGGACAGCGAAGGACTGAAGCTTTCTTT. Encoded protein: CASRLGQRRTEAFF.